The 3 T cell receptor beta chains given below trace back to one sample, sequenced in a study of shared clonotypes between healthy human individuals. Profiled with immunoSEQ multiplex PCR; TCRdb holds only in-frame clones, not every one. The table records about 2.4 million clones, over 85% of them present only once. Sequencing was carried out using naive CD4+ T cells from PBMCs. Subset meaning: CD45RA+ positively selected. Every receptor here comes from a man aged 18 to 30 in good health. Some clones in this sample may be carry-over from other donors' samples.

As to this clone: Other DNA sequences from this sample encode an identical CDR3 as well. The DNA for the CDR3 is TGCGCCAGCAGCCAAGTGGGGGGTACCGGGGAGCTGTTTTTT. Its protein is CASSQVGGTGELFF. This chain uses TRBV4-1 with TRBJ2-2; D possibly corresponds to TRBD2 (6 bases). Looked up from germline, CDR1 is MGHRA and CDR2 is YSYEKL. The CDR3 runs 14 residues. V shed 1 base and J shed 5 bases, with 8 bases lying between them.

The CDR3 loop is CASSLAFKAAPGGYTF. As DNA, the CDR3 is TGCGCCAGCAGCTTGGCCTTCAAGGCCGCGCCAGGAGGCTACACCTTC. The V call is TRBV5-1, the J call TRBJ1-2; no definite D call. The CDR3 consists of 16 residues. Germline CDR1 SGHRS, CDR2 YFSETQ. V gave up 0 bases and J gave up 8 bases, with 20 bases separating them.

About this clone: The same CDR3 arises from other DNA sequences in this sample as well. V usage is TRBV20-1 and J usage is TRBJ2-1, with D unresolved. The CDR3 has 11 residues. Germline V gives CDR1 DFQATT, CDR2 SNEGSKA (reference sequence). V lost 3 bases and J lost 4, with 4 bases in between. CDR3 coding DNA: TGCAGTGCTAGTAGTTACAATGAGCAGTTCTTC. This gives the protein CSASSYNEQFF.